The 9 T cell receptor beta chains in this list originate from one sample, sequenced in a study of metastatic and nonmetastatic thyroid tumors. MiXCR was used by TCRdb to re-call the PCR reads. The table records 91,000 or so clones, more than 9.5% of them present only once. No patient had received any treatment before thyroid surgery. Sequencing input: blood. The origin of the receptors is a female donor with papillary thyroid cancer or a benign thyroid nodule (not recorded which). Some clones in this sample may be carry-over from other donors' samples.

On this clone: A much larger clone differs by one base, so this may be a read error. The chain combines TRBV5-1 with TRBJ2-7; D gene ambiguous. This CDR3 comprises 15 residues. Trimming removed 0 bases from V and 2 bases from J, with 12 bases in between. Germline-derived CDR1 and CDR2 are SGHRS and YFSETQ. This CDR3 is CASSLANDGPYEQYF. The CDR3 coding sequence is TGCGCCAGCAGCTTGGCCAATGACGGGCCCTACGAGCAGTACTTC.

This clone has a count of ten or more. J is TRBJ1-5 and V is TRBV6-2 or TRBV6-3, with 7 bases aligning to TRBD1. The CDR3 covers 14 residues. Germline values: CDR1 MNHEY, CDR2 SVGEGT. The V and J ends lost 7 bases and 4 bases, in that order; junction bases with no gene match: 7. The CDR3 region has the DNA TGTGCCAGCACCTACCAACAGGGGAATCAGCCCCAGCATTTT. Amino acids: CASTYQQGNQPQHF.

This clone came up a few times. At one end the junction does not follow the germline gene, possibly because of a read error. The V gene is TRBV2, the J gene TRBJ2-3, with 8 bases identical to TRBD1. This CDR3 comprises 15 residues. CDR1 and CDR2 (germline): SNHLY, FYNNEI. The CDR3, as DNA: TGTGCCAGCAGTGTGGGACAGGTGGCAACAGATACGCAATATTTT. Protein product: CASSVGQVATDTQYF.

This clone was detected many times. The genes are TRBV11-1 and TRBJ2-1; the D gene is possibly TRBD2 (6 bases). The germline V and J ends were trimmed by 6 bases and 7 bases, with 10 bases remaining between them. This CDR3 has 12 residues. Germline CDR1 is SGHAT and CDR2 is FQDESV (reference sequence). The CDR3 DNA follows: TGTGCCAGCAGGGCTAGCGTAAATGAGCAGTTCTTC. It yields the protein CASRASVNEQFF. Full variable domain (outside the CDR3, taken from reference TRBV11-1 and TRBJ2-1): EAEVAQSPRYKITEKSQAVAFWCDPISGHATLYWYRQILGQGPELLVQFQDESVVDDSQLPKDRFSAERLKGVDSTLKIQPAELGDSAMYLCASRASVNEQFFGPGTRLTVL.

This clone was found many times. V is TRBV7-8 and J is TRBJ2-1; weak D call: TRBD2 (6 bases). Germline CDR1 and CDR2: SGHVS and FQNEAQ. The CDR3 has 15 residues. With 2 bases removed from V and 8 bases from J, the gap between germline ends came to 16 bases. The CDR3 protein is CASSLSSFPGDEQFF. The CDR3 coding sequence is TGTGCCAGCAGCTTATCTTCCTTCCCGGGGGATGAGCAGTTCTTC.

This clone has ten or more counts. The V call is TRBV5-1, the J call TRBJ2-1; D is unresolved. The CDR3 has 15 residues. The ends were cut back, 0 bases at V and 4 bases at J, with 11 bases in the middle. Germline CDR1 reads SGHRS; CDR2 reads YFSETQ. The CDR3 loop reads CASSLGSTGYNEQFF. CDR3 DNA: TGCGCCAGCAGCTTGGGATCGACGGGTTACAATGAGCAGTTCTTC.

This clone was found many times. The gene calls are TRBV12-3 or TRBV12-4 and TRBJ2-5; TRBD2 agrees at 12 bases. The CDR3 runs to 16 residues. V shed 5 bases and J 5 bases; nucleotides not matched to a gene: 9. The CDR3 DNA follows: TGTGCCAGCAGTCCACTAGCGGGAGGTCCCCGGGAGACCCAGTACTTC. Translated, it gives CASSPLAGGPRETQYF.

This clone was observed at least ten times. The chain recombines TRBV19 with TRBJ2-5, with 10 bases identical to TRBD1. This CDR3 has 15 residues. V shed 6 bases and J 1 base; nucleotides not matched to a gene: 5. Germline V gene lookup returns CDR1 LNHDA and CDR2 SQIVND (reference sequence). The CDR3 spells CASRRQGAGQETQYF. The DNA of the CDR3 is TGTGCCAGTAGGCGACAGGGGGCCGGCCAAGAGACCCAGTACTTC.

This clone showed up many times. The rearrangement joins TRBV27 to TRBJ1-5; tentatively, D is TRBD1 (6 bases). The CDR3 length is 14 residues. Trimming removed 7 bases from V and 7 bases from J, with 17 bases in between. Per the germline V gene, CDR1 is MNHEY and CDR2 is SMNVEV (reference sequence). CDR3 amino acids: CASTFTQGGQPQHF. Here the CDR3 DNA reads TGTGCCAGCACCTTTACACAGGGAGGACAGCCCCAGCATTTT.